This TCR beta chain was sequenced in a study of vaccination effects on CD4 cells after COVID-19 (dated by TCRdb to 2021 to 2024). Regarding the study in general: Post-vaccine samples across the study were collected a median of 72 days after the second dose, with a range of 14 to 241. In both COVID-19 convalescent patients and infection-naive vaccine recipients, the study compared SARS-CoV-2 spike-specific CD4+ TCR repertoires from before mRNA vaccination with those from after it. A total of 10 COVID-19 convalescent patients and 4 SARS-CoV-2-naive healthy vaccine recipients were included in the full study. In the study, cultures from other donors were sequenced using the Oncomine TCR Beta short-read assay on an Illumina iSeq 100. The paper as a whole reports these results and caveats: Among healthy vaccine recipients, nearly all vaccine-induced clones were SARS-CoV-2 mono-reactive, and only 1 of 255 was cross-reactive with common cold coronaviruses. Only a small number of convalescent patients were included, and no early post-infection timepoints were available, which limited the study. Clones induced by infection and clones induced by vaccination both contracted markedly at late timepoints after vaccination, which fits with T cell responses waning over time.

To identify antigen-specific CD4+ T cell clonotypes by their expansion, the ViraFEST assay first stimulated PBMC with viral peptide pools and then applied TCR sequencing. After roughly 11 days of culture, CD4+ T cells were isolated with the EasySep CD4+ T cell isolation kit. Participants received two doses of either the BNT162b2 or the mRNA-1273 mRNA SARS-CoV-2 vaccine. Negative nucleocapsid antibody results before and after vaccination confirmed that the healthy vaccine recipients had no prior SARS-CoV-2 infection. About 1.8 million PBMC per well were cultured with about 10 ug/ml peptides in IMDM containing about 5% human AB serum, about 10 IU/ml IL-2 and gentamicin. Half of the culture medium was replaced with fresh IL-2-containing medium on days 3 and 7. Unless noted otherwise, every peptide stimulation condition was cultured in triplicate wells. Using Ficoll-Paque Plus gradient centrifugation, PBMC were separated from whole blood and then either used fresh or cryopreserved at -140C. The overlapping peptide pools covered the spike proteins of SARS-CoV-2 and of the common cold coronaviruses HCoV-NL63, HCoV-OC43 and HCoV-229E. The QIAamp micro DNA kit was used to extract genomic DNA from the cultured CD4+ T cells.

The CDR3, cysteine through phenylalanine, is 14 amino acids long. The DNA shown is the 42-base CDR3, in frame from base 1. CDR1 LNHDA and CDR2 SQIVND were looked up in the germline V gene (reference sequence). Trimming at the junction amounts to 6 bases on V and 3 bases on J, and the germline ends lie 14 bases apart. The library was made by the immunoSEQ multiplex PCR assay. DNA from the CD4+ T cells that had been cultured and isolated underwent TCR beta CDR3 sequencing. The paper's data handling went like this. Non-productive TCR sequences were removed and reads were trimmed to the CDR3 region, keeping CDR3s of at least 7 amino acids. The MANAFEST web app was used to pick out antigen-specific clonotypes by comparing their expansion in peptide wells with that in reference cultures. Positive clones required FDR<0.05 expansion versus reference and all other wells, odds ratio above 5, and frequency above 0.1% in two replicate wells. A clonotype was defined as cross-reactive if the clonotype was significantly expanded both in SARS-CoV-2 spike wells and in at least one common cold coronavirus spike condition. CDR3 similarity was assessed by Levenshtein distance using the stringdist R package, and unrooted trees were constructed with ape in R 3.6.1. Held by TCRdb, this immuneACCESS table contains in-frame sequences only and omits some clones. Under half of the omission traces to an unresolved V gene where checked; the cause of the rest is unknown. V and J calls and clone size follow that table, whereas D and trimming were derived from the DNA. Here the sample has about 81,000 clones; about three quarters occur a single time. The top ten constitute 0.85% to 1.2% of the sample.

The table lists this clone with a count of one. There is no known antigen for this receptor. Nothing much larger sits one base from this clone, and base qualities are not available. The receptor's source is a human donor who received a COVID-19 vaccine. The source was CD4+ T cells from PBMCs cultured with HCoV-OC43 spike peptides, collected after COVID-19 vaccination. The cell subset or site label on this specimen signifies: HCoV-OC43 spike overlapping peptide pool stimulation. The chain joins TRBV19 to TRBJ2-5; there is no confident call for the D gene. CDR3 loop: CASRGELWEETQYF. The sequenced DNA is TGTGCCAGTAGGGGCGAGTTATGGGAAGAGACCCAGTACTTC.